This entry features one TCR beta chain sequence. This sample was included in a study of blood T cell repertoires in COVID-19. Study at large: Some COVID-19 samples were acute and others convalescent; all came from the United States, Italy and Spain. T cells, B-cell-depleted T cells, or PBMCs supplied cDNA or gDNA.

Original processing methods: Researchers report that nucleated cell counts were estimated from reference gene primer amplification. Produced via immunoSEQ multiplex PCR; TCRdb's table is partial and in-frame only. V, J and clone size derive from that table, while D and trimming were established from the DNA sequence. This table has approximately 280,000 clones, around 89% appearing once. V was pared by 7 bases and J by 6 bases, with 9 bases of the junction left unmatched. CDR3 length equals 15 residues. From germline, CDR1 is LNHDA and CDR2 SQIVND (reference sequence). The specimen was peripheral blood. V is TRBV19 and J is TRBJ2-3; 11 positions agree with TRBD2. This TCR was sampled from a man aged 40-49 years with acute or convalescent COVID-19. DNA of the CDR3: TGTGCCAGTACCCGGACGAGACTAGCGGGGGATACGCAGTATTTT. Amino acid sequence: CASTRTRLAGDTQYF. Complete variable domain (other parts from reference TRBV19 and TRBJ2-3): DGGITQSPKYLFRKEGQNVTLSCEQNLNHDAMYWYRQDPGQGLRLIYYSQIVNDFQKGDIAEGYSVSREKKESFPLTVTSAQKNPTAFYLCASTRTRLAGDTQYFGPGTRLTVL.